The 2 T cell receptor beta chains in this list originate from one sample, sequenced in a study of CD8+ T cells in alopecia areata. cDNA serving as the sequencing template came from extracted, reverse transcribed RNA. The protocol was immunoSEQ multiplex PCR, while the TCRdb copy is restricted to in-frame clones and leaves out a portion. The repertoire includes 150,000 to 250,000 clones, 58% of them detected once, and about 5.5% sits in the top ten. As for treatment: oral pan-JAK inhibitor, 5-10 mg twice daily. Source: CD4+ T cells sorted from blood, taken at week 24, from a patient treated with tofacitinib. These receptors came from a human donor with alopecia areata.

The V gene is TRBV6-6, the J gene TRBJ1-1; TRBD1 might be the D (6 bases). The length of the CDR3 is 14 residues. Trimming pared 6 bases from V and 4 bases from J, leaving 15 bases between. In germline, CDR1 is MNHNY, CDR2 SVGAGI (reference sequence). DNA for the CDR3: TGTGCCAGCAGCCACAGGGACCGGGGCACTGAAGCTTTCTTT. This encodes CASSHRDRGTEAFF.

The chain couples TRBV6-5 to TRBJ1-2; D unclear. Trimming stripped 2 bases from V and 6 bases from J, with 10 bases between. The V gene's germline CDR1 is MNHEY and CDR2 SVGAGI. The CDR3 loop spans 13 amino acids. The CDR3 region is CASSYLGVDGYTF. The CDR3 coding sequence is TGTGCCAGCAGTTACCTCGGGGTCGATGGCTACACCTTC.